The next 24 T cell receptor beta chains were all read from a single sample in a study of vaccination and CD4 T cells after COVID-19. Antigens of these TCRs are unknown. At the Johns Hopkins FTIC core, DNA taken from cultured CD4+ T cells was sequenced by way of the Oncomine TCR Beta short-read assay. Cultured CD4+ T cells were the source of extracted genomic DNA. TCRdb reanalysed the PCR reads using MiXCR and keeps one entry per CDR3 protein. The profile shows roughly 11,000 distinct CDR3 sequences, less than 35% of them singletons. Treatment: roughly 10-day PBMC culture with coronavirus spike peptide pools or control peptides (ViraFEST assay). Gathering of the CD4+ T cells, from the unexposed donor, took place before the COVID-19 pandemic (2011-2018). The material sequenced was CD4+ T cells from blood, cultured in vitro. These receptors originate from a human donor in good health.

This clonotype is labeled as medium-sized. The chain is built from TRBV28 and TRBJ1-6, with no clear D. The V end was cut by 7 bases, the J end by 5 bases, with 9 bases between. The CDR3 spans 13 residues. Germline CDR1 MDHEN, CDR2 SYDVKM. CDR3 loop: CASKSQHNSPLHF. CDR3 sequence (DNA): TGTGCCAGCAAAAGCCAGCATAATTCACCCCTCCACTTT.

The chain employs TRBV20-1 and TRBJ2-4, with 12 bases matching TRBD1. The CDR3 runs to 16 residues. Trimming removed 6 bases from V and 8 bases from J; junction bases left unmatched: 14. Germline-derived CDR1 and CDR2 are DFQATT and SNEGSKA (reference sequence). This chain's CDR3 is CSALATGTGGLDIQYF. The CDR3 DNA sequence: TGCAGTGCCCTGGCTACCGGGACAGGGGGCCTGGACATTCAGTACTTC.

V and J are TRBV20-1 and TRBJ2-5; unclear D gene. Germline V gene lookup returns CDR1 DFQATT and CDR2 SNEGSKA (reference sequence). The CDR3 loop spans 11 amino acids. With 7 bases removed from V and 4 bases from J, the gap between germline ends came to 10 bases. The DNA for the CDR3 is TGCAGTGATAAGGCGCGAGAGACCCAGTACTTC. Translation gives CSDKARETQYF.

A few counts support this clonotype. The rearrangement links TRBV12-3 or TRBV12-4 to TRBJ2-7, with 7 bases aligning to TRBD1. V was clipped by 5 bases and J by 4 bases; unmatched bases: 8. The CDR3 spans 14 residues. CDR3 coding DNA: TGTGCCAGCAGTCAAGAGACAGGGCTATACGAGCAGTACTTC. Translating gives CASSQETGLYEQYF.

This clonotype occurred a few times. J is TRBJ2-3 and V is TRBV20-1, with TRBD2 matching 7 bases. CDR3 size: 14 residues. V shed 2 bases, J shed 3 bases, and the junction held 5 bases outside the gene matches. Germline V CDR1 and CDR2: DFQATT, SNEGSKA (reference sequence). CDR3 in DNA: TGCAGTGCTAGAAGGGGCGGGGGAACAGATACGCAGTATTTT. Its translation: CSARRGGGTDTQYF.

This clonotype was detected once. Here the CDR3 DNA reads TGTGCCAGCAGCCCTTCTAGCGGGAGCACAGATACGCAGTATTTT. As protein: CASSPSSGSTDTQYF. V usage is TRBV12-3 or TRBV12-4 and J usage is TRBJ2-3; 8 bases line up with TRBD2. The CDR3 spans 15 residues. V lost 6 bases to trimming and J lost 0 bases; unmatched junction nucleotides: 5.

A few counts support this clonotype. V is TRBV19 and J is TRBJ1-1; 9 positions match TRBD1. The junction had 6 bases not matched to a gene; V was cut back by 7 bases and J by 0 bases. CDR3 length: 15 residues. CDR1 is LNHDA, CDR2 SQIVND, per germline (reference sequence). The CDR3 reads CASTRTGVLNTEAFF. The CDR3 nucleotides are TGTGCCAGTACGAGGACAGGGGTATTGAACACTGAAGCTTTCTTT.

The rearrangement links TRBV21-1 to TRBJ2-3; the table's D call TRBD1 went unverified against the DNA. TRBV21-1 is a documented pseudogene. This CDR3 comprises 18 residues. CDR3 amino acids: CASSKAEPRTGKADTQYF. In DNA, the CDR3 is TGTGCCAGCAGCAAAGCGGAGCCGAGGACAGGGAAAGCAGATACGCAGTATTTT.

This clonotype was counted between two and nine times. The V gene is TRBV28, the J gene TRBJ1-5, with D maybe TRBD1 (5 bases). Germline CDR1 MDHEN, CDR2 SYDVKM. CDR3 length: 16 residues. Trimming took 5 bases from V and 2 from J, leaving 16 bases between them. CDR3 loop: CASSLGEGRGNQPQHF. Here the CDR3 DNA reads TGTGCCAGCAGTCTCGGGGAGGGGAGGGGCAATCAGCCCCAGCATTTT.

This clonotype has a handful of counts. The chain couples TRBV6-1 to TRBJ2-7; 8 nucleotides match TRBD1. The CDR3 spans 14 residues. The ends lost 2 bases at V and 5 bases at J; junction bases unmatched: 5. CDR1 MNHNS and CDR2 SASEGT come from the germline V gene. The CDR3 here is CASSEPPQGDEQYF. For the CDR3, the DNA is TGTGCCAGCAGTGAACCCCCACAGGGGGACGAGCAGTACTTC.

This clonotype was seen more than once but under ten times. V usage is TRBV24-1 and J usage is TRBJ1-1, with no clear D. V was clipped by 3 bases and J by 7 bases, with 11 bases between them. The CDR3 spans 13 residues. Germline assignment: CDR1 KGHDR and CDR2 SFDVKD. CDR3 region: CATSDRTENEAFF. In DNA form, the CDR3 reads TGTGCCACCAGTGATCGGACTGAGAATGAAGCTTTCTTT.

This clonotype was found a few times. V and J are TRBV6-1 and TRBJ1-1, with D possibly TRBD1 on 6 matching bases. This CDR3 is 13 amino acids long. CDR1 and CDR2 (germline): MNHNS, SASEGT. V lost 8 bases and J 6 bases, leaving 16 bases between the germline ends. The CDR3 loop reads CASLWDTASEAFF. DNA for the CDR3: TGTGCCAGCCTCTGGGACACCGCTTCTGAAGCTTTCTTT.

This clonotype was picked up a small number of times. V is TRBV2 and J is TRBJ1-1, with TRBD1 as a possible D gene (5 bases). Trimming took off 5 bases at V and 0 bases at J, with 13 bases between the two ends. CDR1 and CDR2 (germline): SNHLY, FYNNEI. This CDR3 spans 15 amino acids. The CDR3 here is CASSPLRGLNTEAFF. The CDR3 region has the DNA TGTGCCAGCAGTCCCCTCCGGGGCTTGAACACTGAAGCTTTCTTT.

The chain has TRBV7-3 and TRBJ2-5, with D tentatively TRBD2 (6 bases). Germline loops: CDR1 SGHTA, CDR2 FQGTGA. The CDR3 runs 13 residues. V was clipped by 5 bases and J by 4 bases, with 11 bases between them. The CDR3 spells CASSPGVGETQYF. In nucleotides, the CDR3 is TGTGCCAGCAGCCCGGGGGTGGGAGAGACCCAGTACTTC.

This chain joins TRBV6-2 or TRBV6-3 and TRBJ2-7, with D unresolved. Trimming stripped 6 bases from V and 4 bases from J, with 22 bases between. CDR3 length: 16 residues. CDR1 and CDR2 (germline): MNHEY, SVGEGT. Here the CDR3 DNA reads TGTGCCAGCAGCCCCTCGCTGGCAGGCTCTATGTACGAGCAGTACTTC. Translation gives CASSPSLAGSMYEQYF.

The chain is built from TRBV6-1 and TRBJ2-7, with 7 bases matching TRBD2. This CDR3 spans 13 amino acids. Per germline, CDR1 MNHNS and CDR2 SASEGT. J lost 3 bases, V lost 8 bases, and 7 bases had no gene match. The DNA of the CDR3 is TGTGCCAGCGTCATGGGACTACACTACGAGCAGTACTTC. This codes for CASVMGLHYEQYF.

J is TRBJ1-4 and V is TRBV4-3; no firm D call. The germline V and J ends were trimmed by 0 bases and 3 bases, with 8 bases remaining between them. This CDR3 region has 15 residues. CDR1 is LGHNA and CDR2 is YSLEER in the germline V gene. The CDR3: CASSQDLSSNEKLFF. The CDR3 region has the DNA TGCGCCAGCAGCCAAGATCTCAGCTCTAATGAAAAACTGTTTTTT.

In its sample, this clonotype is medium-sized. V is TRBV6-2 or TRBV6-3 and J is TRBJ1-2; tentatively, D is TRBD1 (6 bases). Germline assignment: CDR1 MNHEY and CDR2 SVGEGT. This CDR3 spans 15 amino acids. Trimming stripped 5 bases from V and 2 bases from J, with 15 bases between. Here the CDR3 DNA reads TGTGCCAGCAGTACCGAACCTCAGGGGAACTATGGCTACACCTTC. It encodes CASSTEPQGNYGYTF.

Only a few counts were recorded for this clonotype. Here the CDR3 reads CAGGASTDTQYF. CDR3 coding DNA: TGTGCCGGTGGTGCTAGCACAGATACGCAGTATTTT. V usage is TRBV28 and J usage is TRBJ2-3; D remains unclear. Germline CDR1 reads MDHEN; CDR2 reads SYDVKM. The V and J ends lost 11 bases and 0 bases respectively, with 9 bases between them. CDR3 length: 12 residues.

The chain joins TRBV7-9 to TRBJ2-1, with 12 nucleotides matching TRBD2. Germline lookup yields CDR1 SEHNR and CDR2 FQNEAQ (reference sequence). There are 14 residues in the CDR3. The V and J ends lost 10 bases and 7 bases, in that order; junction bases with no gene match: 8. This chain's CDR3 is CATPTSGRWNEQFF. CDR3 nucleotide sequence: TGTGCCACACCGACTAGCGGGAGATGGAATGAGCAGTTCTTC.

The J gene is TRBJ1-1, the V gene TRBV5-1; no clear D. In germline, CDR1 is SGHRS, CDR2 YFSETQ. The length of the CDR3 is 15 residues. V lost 7 bases to trimming and J lost 4 bases, with 20 bases between them. The CDR3 loop reads CASARGSHPGTEAFF. CDR3 nucleotides: TGCGCCAGCGCCCGAGGGTCGCACCCGGGCACTGAAGCTTTCTTT.

This clonotype was seen only a few times. The chain has TRBV19 and TRBJ1-2; a weak D match, TRBD1 (6 bases). This CDR3 comprises 13 residues. Germline V gives CDR1 LNHDA, CDR2 SQIVND (reference sequence). The germline V and J ends were trimmed by 5 bases and 5 bases, with 12 bases remaining between them. CDR3 region: CASSEDREYGYTF. As DNA, the CDR3 is TGTGCCAGTAGTGAGGACAGAGAGTATGGCTACACCTTC.

This chain connects TRBV7-2 to TRBJ1-6, with TRBD1 matching 11 bases. This CDR3 contains 17 residues. J gave up 10 bases and V 5 bases, and 13 bases lay outside the gene matches. CDR1 is SGHTA, CDR2 FQGNSA, per germline. CDR3 DNA: TGTGCCAGCAGCCGATGGGACAGGGGGGATCTCAACTCACCCCTCCACTTT. This codes for CASSRWDRGDLNSPLHF.

The table lists this clonotype with a few counts. The J gene is TRBJ2-7, the V gene TRBV10-3; possibly TRBD2 for D (6 bases). Germline CDR1 ENHRY, CDR2 SYGVKD. This CDR3 has 12 amino acids. The V end was cut by 6 bases, the J end by 4 bases, with 10 bases between. The CDR3 DNA is TGTGCCATCAGCCCGGGAGAATACGAGCAGTACTTC. This translates into CAISPGEYEQYF.